This TCR beta chain was profiled in a study of cytomegalovirus exposure and HLA in healthy donors. Study-wide results and limits: It was 164 TCR beta chains that were listed as cytomegalovirus-associated.

CDR1 is MGHRA and CDR2 is YSYEKL in the germline V gene. V gave up 0 bases and J gave up 2 bases, with 6 bases separating them. The CDR3 runs 14 residues. Regarding this clone: Its antigen is currently unknown.

TCRdb keeps only in-frame clones here, not all; method: immunoSEQ multiplex PCR. The table lists about 130,000 clones, roughly 91% of them singletons. V is TRBV4-1 and J is TRBJ2-3; D uncertain. The sequence came from a man aged 25 to 45 in good health and CMV-seronegative. The material sequenced was PBMCs. DNA of the CDR3: TGCGCCAGCAGCCAAGATCTCCTCACAGATACGCAGTATTTT. This gives the protein CASSQDLLTDTQYF.